The rows below give T cell receptor beta chains drawn from one sample of a study of T cells after somatic rescue of genetic block. Method: immunoSEQ multiplex PCR; TCRdb's copy keeps in-frame clones and lacks some. The repertoire has tens of thousands of clones, approximately 96% of them found once; the top ten carry more than 0.075%. The sample comprised peripheral blood mononuclear cells (PBMCs). These TCRs come from a child less than two years old. Both conserved end residues are part of each CDR3. The order of the fields is D gene, J gene, clone size, V gene, CDR3 protein, CDR3 DNA. A D gene is named only where the DNA matches it firmly. Where a row states a size, it is once, few, many or the class of an expanded clone; other rows omit it.

d_call: TRBD1; j_call: TRBJ2-2; clone_size: once; v_call: TRBV6-7; cdr3_aa: CASSYWGQGDTGELFF; cdr3_nt: TGTGCCAGCAGTTACTGGGGACAGGGGGACACCGGGGAGCTGTTTTTT
d_call: TRBD2; j_call: TRBJ2-7; clone_size: .; v_call: TRBV10-3; cdr3_aa: CAIRGTSGYEQYF; cdr3_nt: TGTGCCATCAGGGGGACTAGCGGCTACGAGCAGTACTTC
d_call: TRBD1; j_call: TRBJ2-2; clone_size: .; v_call: TRBV7-7; cdr3_aa: CASRDRPTGELFF; cdr3_nt: TGTGCTAGCAGGGACAGGCCTACCGGGGAGCTGTTTTTT
d_call: TRBD2; j_call: TRBJ2-1; clone_size: .; v_call: TRBV18; cdr3_aa: CASSPRREKVGEQFF; cdr3_nt: TGTGCCAGCTCACCTAGGCGGGAGAAGGTGGGTGAGCAGTTCTTC
d_call: .; j_call: TRBJ2-2; clone_size: .; v_call: TRBV19; cdr3_aa: CASSRAANTGELFF; cdr3_nt: TGTGCCAGTAGCCGGGCCGCGAACACCGGGGAGCTGTTTTTT
d_call: TRBD1; j_call: TRBJ1-5; clone_size: .; v_call: TRBV4-2; cdr3_aa: CASSRDRGLQPQHF; cdr3_nt: TGTGCCAGCAGCCGGGACAGGGGGCTTCAGCCCCAGCATTTT
d_call: TRBD2; j_call: TRBJ2-1; clone_size: .; v_call: TRBV9; cdr3_aa: CASSQRVAGGGYNEQFF; cdr3_nt: TGTGCCAGCAGCCAGAGGGTAGCGGGAGGGGGATACAATGAGCAGTTCTTC
d_call: .; j_call: TRBJ2-3; clone_size: .; v_call: TRBV5-6; cdr3_aa: CASSRQIRTDTQYF; cdr3_nt: TGTGCCAGCAGCCGACAGATCCGCACAGATACGCAGTATTTT
d_call: .; j_call: TRBJ2-5; clone_size: .; v_call: TRBV30; cdr3_aa: CAWSVLGQPETQYF; cdr3_nt: TGTGCCTGGAGTGTACTCGGACAGCCAGAGACCCAGTACTTC
d_call: .; j_call: TRBJ1-2; clone_size: .; v_call: TRBV7-2; cdr3_aa: CASSGATGTSYGYTF; cdr3_nt: TGTGCCAGCAGCGGGGCGACCGGGACATCTTATGGCTACACCTTC
d_call: .; j_call: TRBJ1-1; clone_size: .; v_call: TRBV21-1; cdr3_aa: CASSRARTEAFF; cdr3_nt: TGTGCCAGCAGCAGAGCACGCACTGAAGCTTTCTTT
d_call: .; j_call: TRBJ2-1; clone_size: .; v_call: TRBV18; cdr3_aa: CASSPQRQSYNEQFF; cdr3_nt: TGTGCCAGCTCACCACAGCGACAATCCTACAATGAGCAGTTCTTC
d_call: TRBD2; j_call: TRBJ2-2; clone_size: .; v_call: TRBV10-3; cdr3_aa: CAISDGTSGSIGELFF; cdr3_nt: TGTGCCATCAGTGATGGGACTAGCGGGAGTATAGGGGAGCTGTTTTTT
d_call: .; j_call: TRBJ1-1; clone_size: .; v_call: TRBV27; cdr3_aa: CASTVGNTEAFF; cdr3_nt: TGTGCCAGCACCGTAGGGAACACTGAAGCTTTCTTT
d_call: .; j_call: TRBJ1-5; clone_size: .; v_call: TRBV6-1; cdr3_aa: CASTKQGGQPQHF; cdr3_nt: TGTGCCAGCACGAAACAGGGAGGTCAGCCCCAGCATTTT
d_call: TRBD1; j_call: TRBJ1-3; clone_size: .; v_call: TRBV5-1; cdr3_aa: CASSGDRGNTIYF; cdr3_nt: TGCGCCAGCAGCGGGGACAGGGGAAACACCATATATTTT
d_call: TRBD2; j_call: TRBJ2-2; clone_size: .; v_call: TRBV4-2; cdr3_aa: CASSQTLAEGTGELFF; cdr3_nt: TGTGCCAGCAGCCAGACCCTAGCGGAGGGCACCGGGGAGCTGTTTTTT
d_call: .; j_call: TRBJ2-1; clone_size: once; v_call: TRBV7-9; cdr3_aa: CASSLQGKKGYNEQFF; cdr3_nt: TGTGCCAGCAGCTTACAGGGGAAAAAGGGTTACAATGAGCAGTTCTTC
d_call: TRBD2; j_call: TRBJ2-4; clone_size: .; v_call: TRBV7-2; cdr3_aa: CASSLIRLAGGSKNIQYF; cdr3_nt: TGTGCCAGCAGCTTAATAAGACTAGCGGGAGGATCCAAAAACATTCAGTACTTC
d_call: TRBD2; j_call: TRBJ2-1; clone_size: .; v_call: TRBV27; cdr3_aa: CASSLRLAVHNEQFF; cdr3_nt: TGTGCCAGCAGTTTACGCCTAGCGGTGCACAATGAGCAGTTCTTC
d_call: TRBD2; j_call: TRBJ2-7; clone_size: .; v_call: TRBV2; cdr3_aa: CASRRQGGLAGVYEQYF; cdr3_nt: TGTGCCAGCAGGCGACAGGGGGGACTAGCGGGAGTTTACGAGCAGTACTTC
d_call: .; j_call: TRBJ2-7; clone_size: .; v_call: TRBV7-2; cdr3_aa: CASSFSGRLKYF; cdr3_nt: TGTGCCAGCAGCTTTTCCGGACGCCTCAAATACTTC
d_call: .; j_call: TRBJ2-5; clone_size: .; v_call: TRBV2; cdr3_aa: CASSVEQGGRTQYF; cdr3_nt: TGTGCCAGCAGTGTGGAACAGGGGGGGAGAACCCAGTACTTC
d_call: .; j_call: TRBJ1-6; clone_size: .; v_call: TRBV6-5; cdr3_aa: CASSYSGGRSPLHF; cdr3_nt: TGTGCCAGCAGTTACTCAGGGGGGAGGTCACCCCTCCACTTT
d_call: TRBD2; j_call: TRBJ2-7; clone_size: .; v_call: TRBV4-1; cdr3_aa: CASSQEYLAAYEQYF; cdr3_nt: TGCGCCAGCAGCCAAGAGTACCTAGCGGCCTACGAGCAGTACTTC
d_call: TRBD1; j_call: TRBJ2-3; clone_size: .; v_call: TRBV4-3; cdr3_aa: CASSKRQGAADTQYF; cdr3_nt: TGCGCCAGCAGCAAAAGACAGGGGGCGGCAGATACGCAGTATTTT
d_call: .; j_call: TRBJ2-7; clone_size: .; v_call: TRBV13; cdr3_aa: CASSLEFEQYF; cdr3_nt: TGTGCCAGCAGCTTAGAATTCGAGCAGTACTTC
d_call: TRBD1; j_call: TRBJ2-7; clone_size: .; v_call: TRBV11-1; cdr3_aa: CASREDRVEEQYF; cdr3_nt: TGTGCCAGCAGAGAAGACAGGGTCGAAGAGCAGTACTTC
d_call: TRBD1; j_call: TRBJ1-2; clone_size: .; v_call: TRBV5-1; cdr3_aa: CASGLDRPFYGYTF; cdr3_nt: TGCGCCAGCGGTCTGGACAGGCCCTTCTATGGCTACACCTTC
d_call: .; j_call: TRBJ2-2; clone_size: .; v_call: TRBV6-5; cdr3_aa: CASSYETRYTGELFF; cdr3_nt: TGTGCCAGCAGTTACGAGACTAGATACACCGGGGAGCTGTTTTTT
d_call: .; j_call: TRBJ1-1; clone_size: once; v_call: TRBV2; cdr3_aa: CASSVDMNTEAFF; cdr3_nt: TGTGCCAGCAGCGTGGACATGAACACTGAAGCTTTCTTT
d_call: .; j_call: TRBJ2-2; clone_size: once; v_call: TRBV11-2; cdr3_aa: CASSTAIAGELFF; cdr3_nt: TGTGCCAGCAGCACAGCCATCGCCGGGGAGCTGTTTTTT
d_call: .; j_call: TRBJ2-7; clone_size: once; v_call: TRBV28; cdr3_aa: CASSLSSYEQYF; cdr3_nt: TGTGCCAGCAGTTTATCATCCTACGAGCAGTACTTC
d_call: TRBD2; j_call: TRBJ2-7; clone_size: .; v_call: TRBV5-4; cdr3_aa: CASSPTSGLSYEQYF; cdr3_nt: TGTGCCAGCAGCCCGACTAGCGGGCTCTCCTACGAGCAGTACTTC
d_call: TRBD2; j_call: TRBJ2-3; clone_size: .; v_call: TRBV27; cdr3_aa: CASSLAGALSTDTQYF; cdr3_nt: TGTGCCAGCAGTTTAGCGGGAGCCCTCAGCACAGATACGCAGTATTTT
d_call: .; j_call: TRBJ1-5; clone_size: .; v_call: TRBV10-3; cdr3_aa: CAISESDNQPQHF; cdr3_nt: TGTGCCATCAGTGAGTCTGACAATCAGCCCCAGCATTTT
d_call: .; j_call: TRBJ1-1; clone_size: .; v_call: TRBV19; cdr3_aa: CASSIGPVGPGNTEAFF; cdr3_nt: TGTGCCAGTAGTATAGGTCCCGTCGGGCCAGGGAACACTGAAGCTTTCTTT
d_call: TRBD2; j_call: TRBJ2-3; clone_size: .; v_call: TRBV7-3; cdr3_aa: CASSLRGLAGDTQYF; cdr3_nt: TGTGCCAGCAGCTTAAGGGGACTAGCAGGAGATACGCAGTATTTT
d_call: .; j_call: TRBJ1-5; clone_size: .; v_call: TRBV5-8; cdr3_aa: CASSHRYHQPQHF; cdr3_nt: TGTGCCAGCAGCCACAGGTACCATCAGCCCCAGCATTTT
d_call: TRBD1; j_call: TRBJ2-4; clone_size: .; v_call: TRBV5-8; cdr3_aa: CASSADRGKNIQYF; cdr3_nt: TGTGCCAGCAGCGCGGACAGGGGCAAAAACATTCAGTACTTC
d_call: TRBD2; j_call: TRBJ2-3; clone_size: .; v_call: TRBV6-1; cdr3_aa: CASSDGGRADTQYF; cdr3_nt: TGTGCCAGCAGTGATGGGGGGAGGGCAGATACGCAGTATTTT
d_call: .; j_call: TRBJ1-5; clone_size: .; v_call: TRBV7-9; cdr3_aa: CASSLGAGSISNQPQHF; cdr3_nt: TGTGCCAGCAGCTTAGGGGCAGGGTCTATAAGCAATCAGCCCCAGCATTTT
d_call: .; j_call: TRBJ2-6; clone_size: .; v_call: TRBV5-1; cdr3_aa: CASSLGGGGSGANVLTF; cdr3_nt: TGCGCCAGCAGCTTGGGTGGAGGGGGCTCTGGGGCCAACGTCCTGACTTTC